The 6 T cell receptor beta chains below were found in one sample sequenced in a study of vaccination effects on CD4 cells after COVID-19. Their target antigens are unknown. Culture proceeded for 10 days, and CD4+ T cells were then isolated. Sequencing used immunoSEQ multiplex PCR; TCRdb keeps in-frame clones, though not all of them. This sample has 45,000 or so clones, with approximately 74% found just once. Sequencing used CD4+ T cells from PBMCs cultured without peptide, obtained before COVID-19 vaccination. The receptors derive from a human donor who had a prior SARS-CoV-2 infection.

The chain uses TRBV10-3 and TRBJ2-1; D is perhaps TRBD2 (6 bases). The CDR3 length is 14 residues. From germline, CDR1 is ENHRY and CDR2 SYGVKD. Trimming stripped 4 bases from V and 5 bases from J, with 12 bases between. CDR3 amino acids: CAISVSGTDNEQFF. The CDR3 region has the DNA TGTGCCATCAGTGTGTCCGGGACTGACAATGAGCAGTTCTTC.

The chain employs TRBV18 and TRBJ1-3; TRBD1 aligns across 9 bases. The CDR3 extends over 18 amino acids. CDR1 is KGHSH and CDR2 is LQKENI in the germline V gene. V shed 3 bases and J 5 bases; nucleotides not matched to a gene: 14. This chain's CDR3 is CASSPITVRGQGRNTIYF. DNA of the CDR3: TGTGCCAGCTCACCTATAACCGTTCGGGGACAGGGTCGAAACACCATATATTTT.

This chain links TRBV19 with TRBJ1-5, with D possibly matching TRBD1 (6 bases). The germline V gene encodes CDR1 LNHDA and CDR2 SQIVND (reference sequence). V gave up 5 bases and J gave up 2 bases, with 10 bases separating them. The CDR3 totals 14 residues. CDR3 protein: CASSLRTGNQPQHF. CDR3 nucleotide sequence: TGTGCCAGTAGTCTCCGGACAGGCAATCAGCCCCAGCATTTT.

The V and J genes are TRBV6-6 and TRBJ2-7; TRBD2 matches 9 bases. With V trimmed by 0 bases and J by 6 bases, 6 bases remained unmatched. The germline V gene has CDR1 MNHNY and CDR2 SVGAGI (reference sequence). This CDR3 contains 15 residues. CDR3 in DNA: TGTGCCAGCAGTTACTCTGCTAGCGGGATCGGCGAGCAGTACTTC. Its protein product is CASSYSASGIGEQYF.

The chain combines TRBV6-5 with TRBJ1-1; D might be TRBD1 (5 bases). Germline CDR1 and CDR2: MNHEY and SVGAGI. The CDR3 consists of 12 residues. The V end was cut by 2 bases, the J end by 8 bases, with 9 bases between. The CDR3 region has the DNA TGTGCCAGCAGTTACGGAGGGGAAGAAGCTTTCTTT. Amino acid sequence: CASSYGGEEAFF.

With respect to this clone: One end of the junction is discordant with germline, which a read error may explain. The genes are TRBV7-7 and TRBJ1-6; D ambiguous. CDR3 length: 13 amino acids. The germline V gene has CDR1 SSHAT and CDR2 FNYEAQ (reference sequence). The CDR3 region has the DNA TGTGCTAGCAGCTCAGACTATAATTCACCCCTCCACTTT. Its protein is CASSSDYNSPLHF.